This T cell receptor beta chain came from a study of cytomegalovirus exposure and HLA in healthy donors. The CDR3 loop spans 15 amino acids. Trimming pared 10 bases from V and 3 bases from J, leaving 21 bases between. Germline-derived CDR1 and CDR2 are MNHEY and SVGAGI. Use of 60 Vbeta and 13 Jbeta primers characterized the PCR. In the authors' methods: Some 80 million unique TCR beta chains, 8.5 million to 14 million shared, were counted in a later analysis. Here immunoSEQ multiplex PCR was the method, and the copy in TCRdb shows in-frame clones only, minus some. That table furnishes V, J and clone size, whereas the DNA furnished D and trimming. The repertoire includes about 120,000 clones, just under 70% of them detected once, and around 9% sits in the top ten. Points from the study as a whole: One cluster of highly shared sequence variants probably arose as a sequencing artifact.

This clone appeared a single time. Its antigen is not identified. The V gene is TRBV6-5, the J gene TRBJ2-5; weak D call: TRBD1 (6 bases). This TCR derives from a young man in good health and CMV-seropositive. Material: PBMCs. The chain's CDR3 is CATANPRGPKETQYF. The CDR3 nucleotides read TGTGCCACCGCAAATCCCAGGGGACCCAAAGAGACCCAGTACTTC.